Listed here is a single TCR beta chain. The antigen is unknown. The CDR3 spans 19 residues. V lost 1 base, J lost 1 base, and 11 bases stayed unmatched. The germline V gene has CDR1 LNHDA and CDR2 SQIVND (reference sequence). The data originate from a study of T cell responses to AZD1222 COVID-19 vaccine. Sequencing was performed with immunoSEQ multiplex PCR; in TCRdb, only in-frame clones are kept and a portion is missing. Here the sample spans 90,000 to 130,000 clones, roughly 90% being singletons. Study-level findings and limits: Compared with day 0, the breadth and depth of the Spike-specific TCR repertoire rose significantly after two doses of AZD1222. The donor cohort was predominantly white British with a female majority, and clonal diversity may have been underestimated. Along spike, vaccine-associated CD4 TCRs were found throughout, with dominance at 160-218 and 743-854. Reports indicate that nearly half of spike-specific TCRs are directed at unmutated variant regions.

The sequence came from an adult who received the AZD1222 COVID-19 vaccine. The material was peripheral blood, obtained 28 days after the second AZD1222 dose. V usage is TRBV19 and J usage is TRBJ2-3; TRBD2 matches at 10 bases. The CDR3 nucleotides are TGTGCCAGTAGTATAGCGAGCGGGAGGGCCGTTATGGGCACAGATACGCAGTATTTT. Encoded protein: CASSIASGRAVMGTDTQYF. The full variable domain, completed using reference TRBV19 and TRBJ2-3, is DGGITQSPKYLFRKEGQNVTLSCEQNLNHDAMYWYRQDPGQGLRLIYYSQIVNDFQKGDIAEGYSVSREKKESFPLTVTSAQKNPTAFYLCASSIASGRAVMGTDTQYFGPGTRLTVL.